This TCR beta chain was profiled in a study of cytotoxic CD8 clonotypes in ibrutinib-treated CLL. Study-wide results and caveats: Patients showed higher baseline clonality than age-matched healthy donors, and it tracked circulating CD8+ T-cell counts.

Target depth was 1 in 200,000 to 1 in 1 million T cells, about 10x per clonotype. Clones were read by immunoSEQ multiplex PCR, and TCRdb kept only the in-frame ones, dropping some. The sample includes roughly 220,000 clones, 75% to 85% seen only once; the top ten take more than 9.5%. Comment on this clone: Antigen specificity is unknown.

V lost 4 bases and J lost 4; bases outside the gene matches: 5. This CDR3 has 16 amino acids. Germline V CDR1 and CDR2: MNHNS, SASEGT. The sequence was collected from a human donor with chronic lymphocytic leukemia. Here the sequenced sample was PBMCs, taken after 12 months of ibrutinib treatment. The chain is built from TRBV6-1 and TRBJ2-1; TRBD2 aligns across 12 bases. CDR3 amino acids: CASSATGTSGYNEQFF. Written as DNA, the CDR3 is TGTGCCAGCAGTGCAACCGGGACTAGCGGGTACAATGAGCAGTTCTTC.